The clone carrying this TCR beta chain appeared once. The target antigen is unknown. 60 Vbeta and 13 Jbeta primers were used in PCR. Method: immunoSEQ multiplex PCR; TCRdb's copy keeps in-frame clones and lacks some. The sample contains approximately 300,000 clones, approximately 84% of which appear only once. V shed 1 base and J shed 5 bases, with 11 bases lying between them. Germline V CDR1 and CDR2: SGHVS, FQNEAQ. The CDR3 is 14 amino acids. The sample belongs to a study of cytomegalovirus exposure and HLA in healthy donors. Background on the study: The approximately 100 million unique TCR beta sequences, from some 170 million T cells, were found by an earlier analysis. Findings and limits, study-wide: When a later analysis was performed, an Asian-associated ancestry cluster reportedly had fewer N-insertions than the approximately 600-donor mean. Certain sequence variants were highly shared and formed a cluster, and this cluster was likely a sequencing artifact.

This chain uses TRBV7-8 with TRBJ2-5; maybe TRBD1 (6 bases). This clonotype originated in a middle-aged woman in good health and CMV-seropositive. Specimen: PBMCs. The CDR3 DNA reads TGTGCCAGCAGCTTAGGGGACATGGTTGAGACCCAGTACTTC. Encoded protein: CASSLGDMVETQYF.